Below are 20 T cell receptor beta chains sequenced from a single sample in a study of breast tumors, draining lymph nodes, adjacent tissues. Breast cancer patients provided tissue from their axillary draining lymph nodes. One entry per CDR3 protein results from TCRdb running MiXCR on the multiplex PCR reads. This sample has over 250,000 distinct CDR3 sequences; under 35% occur once, and the top ten carry 1.1%. Specimen: axillary lymph node tissue. The receptors shown here come from a female donor with breast cancer. Some clones in this sample may be carry-over from other donors' samples.

This clonotype occurred many times. The chain carries TRBV12-3 or TRBV12-4 and TRBJ2-6; 7 nucleotides match TRBD2. Unmatched junction bases numbered 14, after V lost 6 bases and J lost 0 bases. CDR3 length: 19 amino acids. CDR3 in DNA: TGTGCCAGCAGGACATTAGTCTGGGAGGGGCTCTCTGGGGCCAACGTCCTGACTTTC. Amino acids: CASRTLVWEGLSGANVLTF.

This clonotype was observed at least ten times. The chain combines TRBV30 with TRBJ1-2, with D maybe TRBD1 (5 bases). The CDR3 is made up of 13 amino acids. Germline V lookup: CDR1 GTSNPN, CDR2 SVGIG (reference sequence). Trimming cost V 2 bases and J 0 bases, with 7 bases left between them. The CDR3, as DNA: TGTGCCTGGAGTCGAGGGGCTAACTATGGCTACACCTTC. Amino acids: CAWSRGANYGYTF.

The table lists this clonotype with many counts. The rearrangement links TRBV20-1 to TRBJ2-7; D is possibly TRBD1 (5 bases). Germline CDR1 and CDR2: DFQATT and SNEGSKA (reference sequence). This CDR3 region has 13 residues. Trimming took off 0 bases at V and 2 bases at J, with 8 bases between the two ends. The CDR3 region is CSARDRDTYEQYF. The DNA of the CDR3 is TGCAGTGCTAGAGACAGGGATACCTACGAGCAGTACTTC.

Comment on this clonotype: This may stem from a read error, because a much larger clone lies one nucleotide away. This chain uses TRBV20-1 with TRBJ2-5; D not certain. CDR1 is DFQATT and CDR2 is SNEGSKA in the germline V gene (reference sequence). The CDR3 loop spans 11 amino acids. CDR3 nucleotides: TGCAGTGCTAGATCCCAGATGACCCAGTCCTTC. Translation: CSARSQMTQSF.

Points on this clonotype: One end of the junction is discordant with germline, which a read error may explain. The gene calls are TRBV25-1 and TRBJ1-3, with D maybe TRBD1 (6 bases). This CDR3 is built from 15 residues. From germline, CDR1 is MGHDK and CDR2 SYGVNS. CDR3 nucleotide sequence: TGTGCCAACAGTGAATGGGGGGCAGCGGGAAACGCCATATATTTT. Amino acids: CANSEWGAAGNAIYF.

The sample holds a few counts of this clonotype. Being one base from a much bigger clone, this may be a read error. This chain uses TRBV20-1 with TRBJ1-3, with 7 bases fitting TRBD1. Germline V gene sequence: CDR1 DFQATT, CDR2 SNEGSKA (reference sequence). This CDR3 region has 14 residues. The CDR3 nucleotides are TGCAGTGCTCGCAGGGGGACGGTAGGAACCACCATATATTTT. Translated: CSARRGTVGTTIYF.

Ten or more counts support this clonotype. This rearrangement joins TRBV10-3 to TRBJ1-4; D might be TRBD1 (5 bases). CDR1 is ENHRY, CDR2 SYGVKD, per germline. The CDR3 consists of 13 residues. The ends were cut back, 10 bases at V and 12 bases at J, with 21 bases in the middle. The CDR3 coding sequence is TGTGCCACCATGCAGACAGCGGACGGGGAACTGTTTTTT. Protein sequence: CATMQTADGELFF.

A note on this clonotype: One base away lies a much larger clone, so this may be a sequencing read error. The V gene is TRBV6-6, the J gene TRBJ2-1; tentative D call: TRBD1 (6 bases). The germline gives CDR1 MNHNY, CDR2 SVGAGI (reference sequence). The CDR3 has 17 amino acids. The V end was cut by 5 bases, the J end by 7 bases, with 24 bases between. CDR3 DNA: TGTGCCAGCAGTCCGACCCCGAACAGGGTATCTGGAAATGAGCAGTTCTTC. Translation gives CASSPTPNRVSGNEQFF.

This clonotype has a count of ten or more. This chain uses TRBV29-1 with TRBJ2-1; D gene ambiguous. The ends were cut back, 1 base at V and 0 bases at J, with 10 bases in the middle. The CDR3 consists of 15 residues. The germline CDR1 and CDR2 sequences are SQVTM and ANQGSEA. This chain's CDR3 is CSVEGTHGSYNEQFF. The CDR3, as DNA: TGCAGCGTTGAAGGCACCCACGGCTCCTACAATGAGCAGTTCTTC.

To note about this clonotype: A much larger clone is a single base away; this may be a read error. The chain is built from TRBV9 and TRBJ2-7; D possibly matches TRBD1 or TRBD2 (5 bases each). This CDR3 is 16 amino acids long. Trimming shortened V by 4 bases and J by 5 bases, and 22 bases separated the two germline ends. Germline lookup yields CDR1 SGDLS and CDR2 YYNGEE. The CDR3 DNA sequence: TGTGCCAGCAGCCGACGCGGGCCCCCGGGACCCCACGAGCAGTACTTC. Protein: CASSRRGPPGPHEQYF.

This clonotype was observed many times. The J gene is TRBJ1-2, the V gene TRBV5-6; no firm D call. V was trimmed by 4 bases and J by 12 bases, leaving 16 bases between them. This CDR3 is 12 amino acids long. Germline CDR1 is SGHDT and CDR2 is YYEEEE. The DNA of the CDR3 is TGTGCCAGCAGCGTCCGGGAACCCATGAACACCTTC. It codes for CASSVREPMNTF.

The V gene is TRBV5-5, the J gene TRBJ1-5; D not resolved. Germline CDR1 reads SGHKS; CDR2 reads YYEKEE (reference sequence). The CDR3 is 14 residues long. Trimming removed 3 bases from V and 4 bases from J, with 11 bases in between. CDR3 amino acids: CASSSARGNQPQHF. CDR3 coding DNA: TGTGCCAGCAGCTCGGCTCGGGGAAATCAGCCCCAGCATTTT.

V and J are TRBV19 and TRBJ1-1; D gene ambiguous. Trimming removed 3 bases at V and 3 bases at J, with 8 bases between. The CDR3 loop spans 13 amino acids. Germline V gives CDR1 LNHDA, CDR2 SQIVND (reference sequence). CDR3 DNA: TGTGCCAGTAGTATTAAACGGTACACTGAAGCTTTCTTT. It translates to CASSIKRYTEAFF. Looking up the rest from reference TRBV19 and TRBJ1-1 gives the full variable domain: DGGITQSPKYLFRKEGQNVTLSCEQNLNHDAMYWYRQDPGQGLRLIYYSQIVNDFQKGDIAEGYSVSREKKESFPLTVTSAQKNPTAFYLCASSIKRYTEAFFGQGTRLTVV.

For this clonotype: This is likely a read error, given that the CDR3 carries no conserved phenylalanine or tryptophan at its end. The CDR3 nucleotides read TGTGCCAGCAGCTACAGACAGAATTCCTACGAGCAGTACCTC. Residues: CASSYRQNSYEQYL. The chain has TRBV6-5 and TRBJ2-7, with D possibly matching TRBD1 (5 bases). The germline V and J ends were trimmed by 6 bases and 1 base, with 13 bases remaining between them. Per the germline V gene, CDR1 is MNHEY and CDR2 is SVGAGI. This CDR3 is built from 14 residues.

This clonotype has just a few counts. A read error may be the cause here, since a much bigger clone is one base away. This chain links TRBV5-8 with TRBJ2-1; D may be TRBD2 (5 bases). The ends were cut back, 0 bases at V and 8 bases at J, with 9 bases in the middle. This CDR3 comprises 13 residues. The germline V gene has CDR1 SGHTS and CDR2 YDEGEE. The chain's CDR3 is CASSLAGTDEQFF. The CDR3 DNA sequence: TGTGCCAGCAGCTTGGCGGGAACCGATGAGCAGTTCTTC.

The CDR3 bases are TGCAGTGCTATTTCGAGCGGGGGTACCTCCGAGCAGTACTTC. Its translation is CSAISSGGTSEQYF. The chain couples TRBV20-1 to TRBJ2-7; 8 bases are a match to TRBD2. CDR1 is DFQATT, CDR2 SNEGSKA, per germline (reference sequence). V gave up 4 bases and J gave up 6 bases; unmatched junction bases: 11. The CDR3 runs 14 residues.

Here the CDR3 reads CASSPTGSGQPQHF. The CDR3 DNA reads TGTGCCAGCAGTCCGACAGGGTCGGGGCAGCCCCAGCATTTT. The V gene is TRBV27, the J gene TRBJ1-5, with 7 nucleotides matching TRBD1. With 5 bases clipped from V and 7 bases from J, the junction kept 8 bases outside the gene matches. Germline CDR1 and CDR2: MNHEY and SMNVEV (reference sequence). The length of the CDR3 is 14 residues.

Concerning this clonotype itself: The junction and the germline gene differ at one end; a read error may be behind it. The DNA of the CDR3 is TGTGCCAGCAGTGGAACTACAGGGAGGACTGAAGCTTTCTTT. The encoded protein is CASSGTTGRTEAFF. The chain has TRBV10-3 and TRBJ1-1, with D perhaps matching TRBD1 (6 bases). The CDR3 is 14 amino acids. Per the germline V gene, CDR1 is ENHRY and CDR2 is SYGVKD.

This clonotype was seen repeatedly, ten times or more. The rearrangement joins TRBV9 to TRBJ2-5; 10 positions agree with TRBD2. The junction had 3 bases not matched to a gene; V was cut back by 1 base and J by 3 bases. This CDR3 comprises 15 residues. The germline V gene has CDR1 SGDLS and CDR2 YYNGEE. This CDR3 is CASSVSTSGEETQYF. The CDR3 region has the DNA TGTGCCAGCAGCGTAAGCACTAGCGGGGAAGAGACCCAGTACTTC. Using reference TRBV9 and TRBJ2-5 for the parts outside the CDR3, the full variable domain is DSGVTQTPKHLITATGQRVTLRCSPRSGDLSVYWYQQSLDQGLQFLIQYYNGEERAKGNILERFSAQQFPDLHSELNLSSLELGDSALYFCASSVSTSGEETQYFGPGTRLLVL.

This clonotype has a count of ten or more. The rearrangement links TRBV30 to TRBJ1-6; TRBD1 aligns across 7 bases. The trim removed 4 bases at V and 7 bases at J, leaving 4 bases unmatched. CDR1 and CDR2 from the germline V gene are GTSNPN and SVGIG (reference sequence). The CDR3 loop spans 13 amino acids. The CDR3 protein is CAWTGQWNSPLHF. The CDR3 DNA follows: TGTGCCTGGACGGGACAGTGGAATTCACCCCTCCACTTT.